This T cell receptor (beta chain) is drawn from a study of tumor-infiltrating lymphocytes in localized non-small cell lung cancer. The method was immunoSEQ multiplex PCR; TCRdb's version includes in-frame clones alone and lacks a portion of them. The sample consists of roughly 7,000 clones, over 70% of them appearing once. V was shortened by 4 bases and J by 8 bases, with 15 bases between the two germline ends. The V gene's germline CDR1 is MGHRA and CDR2 YSYEKL. The CDR3 runs to 15 residues. This TCR was sampled from a human donor with non-small cell lung cancer. The rearrangement links TRBV4-1 to TRBJ1-6; TRBD1 is a possible D gene (5 bases). The sample comprised lung tumor tissue. The CDR3 coding sequence is TGCGCCAGCAGCCCCATGATTCTAGGGGATTCACCCCTCCACTTT. Protein product: CASSPMILGDSPLHF.